This T cell receptor beta chain appears in the sequencing data of a study of response to subunit inactivated influenza vaccine. This CDR3 spans 16 amino acids. The V gene's germline CDR1 is SQVTM and CDR2 ANQGSEA. The V and J ends lost 4 bases and 0 bases, in that order; junction bases with no gene match: 9. MiXCR, run by TCRdb on the RT-PCR reads, gives a single entry per CDR3 protein. The table includes about 570,000 distinct CDR3 sequences, approximately 10% detected once. This clonotype has just a few counts. The antigen remains unidentified. Study outcomes and limitations: T cells newly recruited by each seasonal influenza vaccination are few, the authors suggested.

These data were also filed under a second study, of T cells expressing NK-cell markers. That work adds: A 5'RACE template switching approach incorporating UMIs was used to make TCR beta cDNA. According to the study, TCR beta repertoires originated from sorted CD3+CD56+NKG2C+, CD3+CD56+NKG2C- and CD3+CD56-NKG2C+ T cells. Seven of the eight sequenced donors were classified as HCMV-seropositive, and one was classified as seronegative. Dominant NKG2C+ clonotypes in a handful of donors made up roughly 1.0-7.0% of CD8+ T cells.

The chain has TRBV29-1 and TRBJ2-3, with 8 nucleotides matching TRBD2. The sample in question was PBMCs from blood, obtained on the day of vaccination. This TCR was sampled from a man aged 50 to 59 who received an inactivated influenza vaccine. This CDR3 is CSVVGPAGVSTDTQYF. The CDR3 DNA is TGCAGCGTTGTCGGGCCAGCGGGGGTGAGCACAGATACGCAGTATTTT.